This TCR beta chain was found in a study of T cell responses to AZD1222 COVID-19 vaccine. On the study more broadly: Second-dose recipients at about 4 or about 12 weeks were treated as one pooled group.

Germline CDR1 and CDR2: MDHEN and SYDVKM. This CDR3 is 13 amino acids long. V was clipped by 10 bases and J by 5 bases; unmatched bases: 10. A word on this clone: The antigen is undetermined.

Study outcomes and limitations: Donors in the cohort were predominantly white British and more often female, and clonal diversity was possibly underestimated. Sampled repertoires all dated from after the peak T cell response.

Sequenced by immunoSEQ multiplex PCR; TCRdb stores in-frame clones only, minus some. Among about 76,000 clones, approximately 91% were seen once, and the ten largest hold around 9.9%. The starting material was peripheral blood, obtained on day 0 of AZD1222 vaccination. The chain recombines TRBV28 with TRBJ2-5, with 7 positions matching TRBD2. The TCR was taken from an adult in good health. The CDR3 loop is CAIAGLAGETQYF. The CDR3 DNA is TGTGCCATAGCGGGCCTTGCAGGGGAGACCCAGTACTTC.